Each of the 27 T cell receptor beta chains below was sequenced from the same sample in a study of T cells in localized non-small cell lung cancer. TCRdb's copy holds only in-frame clones and misses some; the assay was immunoSEQ multiplex PCR. The table includes about 20,000 clones, about 89% detected once. Sequences were derived from PBMCs, sampled before any cancer treatment. These TCRs come from a man between 40 and 75 years old with stage II squamous cell lung carcinoma.

The chain's CDR3 is CASSGMGRADTQYF. The CDR3 nucleotides read TGTGCCAGCAGTGGGATGGGTCGGGCAGATACGCAGTATTTT. The chain links TRBV6-1 to TRBJ2-3; D unresolved. The V and J ends lost 4 bases and 4 bases respectively, with 12 bases between them. CDR3 length: 14 amino acids. The germline V gene has CDR1 MNHNS and CDR2 SASEGT.

V and J are TRBV11-2 and TRBJ2-1; the match to TRBD2 covers 11 bases. This CDR3 has 15 residues. V lost 0 bases, J lost 8 bases, and 3 bases stayed unmatched. Germline V gives CDR1 SGHAT, CDR2 FQNNGV. The CDR3 spells CASSLDLAGGDEQFF. CDR3 in DNA: TGTGCCAGCAGCTTAGACCTAGCGGGAGGCGATGAGCAGTTCTTC.

The chain combines TRBV19 with TRBJ2-7, with 9 nucleotides matching TRBD1. Germline CDR1 is LNHDA and CDR2 is SQIVND (reference sequence). The CDR3 covers 15 residues. J lost 5 bases, V lost 4 bases, and 9 bases had no gene match. Here the CDR3 reads CASSRGGQGSDEQYF. CDR3 sequence (DNA): TGTGCCAGTAGTAGAGGGGGACAGGGTTCCGACGAGCAGTACTTC.

The sample holds one count of this clone. The V gene is TRBV7-8, the J gene TRBJ2-1; 12 bases agree with TRBD2. This CDR3 has 19 residues. Losses at the gene ends were 5 bases for V and 0 bases for J; bases not matched to a gene: 11. Germline V CDR1 and CDR2: SGHVS, FQNEAQ. This CDR3 reads CASSLRGLAGGPSYNEQFF. CDR3 coding DNA: TGTGCCAGCAGCCTAAGGGGGCTAGCGGGGGGGCCCTCCTACAATGAGCAGTTCTTC.

The V and J genes are TRBV6-6 and TRBJ1-1, with D unresolved. CDR1 and CDR2 (germline): MNHNY, SVGAGI (reference sequence). Trimming removed 8 bases at V and 4 bases at J, with 17 bases between. The CDR3 has 14 amino acids. The CDR3 protein is CASGLGLEITEAFF. The CDR3 DNA reads as TGTGCCAGCGGATTAGGGCTGGAGATCACTGAAGCTTTCTTT.

The chain combines TRBV6-5 with TRBJ2-5; 9 positions agree with TRBD1. The CDR3 covers 15 residues. Per germline, CDR1 MNHEY and CDR2 SVGAGI. J was trimmed by 5 bases and V by 5 bases; bases with no gene match: 9. CDR3 in amino acids: CASSLGTGTWETQYF. The CDR3 nucleotides read TGTGCCAGCAGTCTGGGGACAGGGACCTGGGAGACCCAGTACTTC.

The genes are TRBV4-3 and TRBJ2-3; D ambiguous. Deletions cut 0 bases from V and 0 bases from J, with 7 bases between. Per the germline V gene, CDR1 is LGHNA and CDR2 is YSLEER. This CDR3 region has 15 residues. The CDR3 bases are TGCGCCAGCAGCCAAGATCCTACTAGCACAGATACGCAGTATTTT. It encodes CASSQDPTSTDTQYF.

In this sample, this clone turned up once. The genes are TRBV5-4 and TRBJ1-2, with D unclear. Germline V gene lookup returns CDR1 SGHNT and CDR2 YYREEE (reference sequence). The CDR3 runs to 14 residues. V shed 1 base and J shed 8 bases, with 15 bases lying between them. The CDR3: CASSLIDTGWGYTF. CDR3 DNA sequence: TGTGCCAGCAGCTTGATCGACACGGGATGGGGCTACACCTTC. The whole variable domain, filled in from reference TRBV5-4 and TRBJ1-2, reads ETGVTQSPTHLIKTRGQQVTLRCSSQSGHNTVSWYQQALGQGPQFIFQYYREEENGRGNFPPRFSGLQFPNYSSELNVNALELDDSALYLCASSLIDTGWGYTFGSGTRLTVV.

The chain joins TRBV19 to TRBJ1-1; TRBD1 might be the D (5 bases). There are 14 residues in the CDR3. Germline V gene lookup returns CDR1 LNHDA and CDR2 SQIVND (reference sequence). V lost 1 base and J lost 1, with 7 bases in between. CDR3 bases: TGTGCCAGTAGTATAGGGCAGGGGAACACTGAAGCTTTCTTT. Translating it yields CASSIGQGNTEAFF.

The chain combines TRBV21-1 with TRBJ1-2; the D call in the table, TRBD1, was not verified against the DNA. TRBV21-1 is recorded as a pseudogene. The CDR3 spans 18 residues. In DNA, the CDR3 is TGTGCCAGCAGCAAGGGAGGGACAGGGGCACTTTATAGGTATGGCTACACCTTC. Its protein is CASSKGGTGALYRYGYTF.

The J gene is TRBJ1-5, the V gene TRBV19; maybe TRBD1 (5 bases). This CDR3 is built from 13 residues. The V end lost 5 bases, the J end lost 1 base, and 6 bases lay between the germline ends. CDR1 and CDR2 from the germline V gene are LNHDA and SQIVND (reference sequence). CDR3 protein: CASSRDSNQPQHF. CDR3 sequence (DNA): TGTGCCAGTAGTCGGGACAGCAATCAGCCCCAGCATTTT.

The chain's CDR3 is CASSVVQGGTGELFF. In DNA form, the CDR3 reads TGTGCCAGCAGCGTCGTACAGGGAGGGACCGGGGAGCTGTTTTTT. The chain carries TRBV7-8 and TRBJ2-2, with a weak D call TRBD2 (7 bases). Deletions cut 5 bases from V and 5 bases from J, with 15 bases between. CDR3 size: 15 residues. The germline CDR1 and CDR2 sequences are SGHVS and FQNEAQ.

The chain joins TRBV11-2 to TRBJ2-1; 11 bases align to TRBD2. Trimming cost V 4 bases and J 10 bases; bases outside gene matches: 3. Germline CDR1 is SGHAT and CDR2 is FQNNGV. The CDR3 is 13 residues long. CDR3 nucleotides: TGTGCCAGCAGCTCTAGCGGGAGGAGGGAGCAGTTCTTC. Translated: CASSSSGRREQFF. Together with reference TRBV11-2 and TRBJ2-1, the CDR3 gives the full variable domain: EAGVAQSPRYKIIEKRQSVAFWCNPISGHATLYWYQQILGQGPKLLIQFQNNGVVDDSQLPKDRFSAERLKGVDSTLKIQPAKLEDSAVYLCASSSSGRREQFFGPGTRLTVL.

CDR3 sequence reads: CASNAWRPGSIRSSYEQYF. The CDR3 DNA reads TGTGCCAGCAACGCTTGGCGGCCAGGGTCCATCCGGAGCTCCTACGAGCAGTACTTC. The chain joins TRBV7-2 to TRBJ2-7, with D perhaps matching TRBD1 (5 bases). The ends were cut back, 7 bases at V and 0 bases at J, with 28 bases in the middle. CDR1 and CDR2 (germline): SGHTA, FQGNSA. There are 19 residues in the CDR3.

The rearrangement links TRBV6-5 to TRBJ2-3, with D tentatively TRBD2 (6 bases). V shed 11 bases and J shed 1 base, with 13 bases lying between them. Germline lookup yields CDR1 MNHEY and CDR2 SVGAGI. This CDR3 region has 13 residues. Here the CDR3 DNA reads TGTGCCTCGGGAGTCCCGGGCACAGATACGCAGTATTTT. Protein product: CASGVPGTDTQYF.

This rearrangement joins TRBV6-1 to TRBJ1-2, with TRBD1 matching 7 bases. J was trimmed by 6 bases and V by 3 bases; bases with no gene match: 4. Germline loops: CDR1 MNHNS, CDR2 SASEGT. The CDR3 runs 13 residues. The DNA for the CDR3 is TGTGCCAGCAGTGAGACAGGGTTAAATGGCTACACCTTC. Translating it yields CASSETGLNGYTF.

This clone was picked up a small number of times. V usage is TRBV5-4 and J usage is TRBJ1-6, with D possibly matching TRBD1 (5 bases). Germline V gene lookup returns CDR1 SGHNT and CDR2 YYREEE (reference sequence). Trimming removed 4 bases from V and 6 bases from J, with 11 bases in between. The CDR3 loop spans 14 amino acids. The CDR3 protein is CASSRDGPNSPLHF. DNA of the CDR3: TGTGCCAGCAGCCGGGACGGACCTAATTCACCCCTCCACTTT.

V gene TRBV6-5 combines with J gene TRBJ1-3, with D possibly TRBD1 on 5 matching bases. This CDR3 is built from 15 residues. Germline CDR1 reads MNHEY; CDR2 reads SVGAGI. V was shortened by 2 bases and J by 0 bases, with 8 bases between the two germline ends. CDR3 amino acids: CASSYGGDSGNTIYF. In DNA form, the CDR3 reads TGTGCCAGCAGTTACGGGGGAGACTCTGGAAACACCATATATTTT.

As for this clone: One end of the junction does not line up with germline, which may come from a read error. Other DNA sequences within the sample encode an identical CDR3. This chain uses TRBV7-9 with TRBJ2-1; D is unclear. The CDR3 has 14 amino acids. Germline V gene data show CDR1 as SEHNR and CDR2 as FQNEAQ (reference sequence). CDR3: CASSLVTSYNEQFF. As DNA, the CDR3 is TGTGCCAGTAGCTTAGTTACCTCCTACAATGAGCAGTTCTTC. Full variable domain (missing parts from reference TRBV7-9 and TRBJ2-1): DTGVSQNPRHKITKRGQNVTFRCDPISEHNRLYWYRQTLGQGPEFLTYFQNEAQLEKSRLLSDRFSAERPKGSFSTLEIQRTEQGDSAMYLCASSLVTSYNEQFFGPGTRLTVL.

The V gene is TRBV30, the J gene TRBJ2-4; 8 positions match TRBD2. The CDR3 has 11 residues. J gave up 15 bases and V 5 bases, and 9 bases lay outside the gene matches. Germline CDR1 and CDR2: GTSNPN and SVGIG (reference sequence). The CDR3 protein is CAWQGRGARYF. CDR3 nucleotides: TGTGCCTGGCAAGGGCGGGGGGCCCGGTACTTC.

The chain couples TRBV6-5 to TRBJ1-5; D is undetermined. V was trimmed by 2 bases and J by 0 bases, leaving 8 bases between them. The CDR3 has 15 amino acids. The germline CDR1 and CDR2 sequences are MNHEY and SVGAGI. The DNA of the CDR3 is TGTGCCAGCAGTTACAAACCCTATAGCAATCAGCCCCAGCATTTT. It specifies CASSYKPYSNQPQHF.

The count of this clone is one. V and J are TRBV15 and TRBJ2-3; D perhaps matches TRBD2 (5 bases). The CDR3 contains 17 residues. The germline gives CDR1 LNHNV, CDR2 YYDKDF (reference sequence). V dropped 4 bases and J dropped 6 bases, with 23 bases sitting between them. In nucleotides, the CDR3 is TGTGCCACCAGCAAGACCCAGGACCCCAGGCGGGCGGATACGCAGTATTTT. This translates into CATSKTQDPRRADTQYF. Based on the CDR3 plus reference TRBV15 and TRBJ2-3, the full variable domain is DAMVIQNPRYQVTQFGKPVTLSCSQTLNHNVMYWYQQKSSQAPKLLFHYYDKDFNNEADTPDNFQSRRPNTSFCFLDIRSPGLGDTAMYLCATSKTQDPRRADTQYFGPGTRLTVL.

This chain uses TRBV5-5 with TRBJ2-1; 7 bases map to TRBD2. With 3 bases clipped from V and 4 bases from J, the junction kept 4 bases outside the gene matches. This CDR3 is 14 amino acids long. CDR1 and CDR2 (germline): SGHKS, YYEKEE (reference sequence). The CDR3 nucleotides are TGTGCCAGCAGCTCAAGCGGGGCTTACAATGAGCAGTTCTTC. Translation: CASSSSGAYNEQFF. The whole variable domain, remainder taken from reference TRBV5-5 and TRBJ2-1, is DAGVTQSPTHLIKTRGQQVTLRCSPISGHKSVSWYQQVLGQGPQFIFQYYEKEERGRGNFPDRFSARQFPNYSSELNVNALLLGDSALYLCASSSSGAYNEQFFGPGTRLTVL.

J is TRBJ1-5 and V is TRBV6-6; a possible D gene is TRBD1 (6 bases). The CDR3 extends over 13 amino acids. Germline CDR1 is MNHNY and CDR2 is SVGAGI (reference sequence). V was trimmed by 8 bases and J by 0 bases, leaving 8 bases between them. The CDR3 region is CASRGHSNQPQHF. As DNA, the CDR3 is TGTGCCAGCCGGGGGCATAGCAATCAGCCCCAGCATTTT.

This clone was recorded a few times. This chain uses TRBV5-1 with TRBJ1-1; 8 nucleotides match TRBD1. The CDR3 spans 15 residues. V was pared by 4 bases and J by 1 base, with 6 bases of the junction left unmatched. Per the germline V gene, CDR1 is SGHRS and CDR2 is YFSETQ. CDR3 residues: CASSIRQGWNTEAFF. In nucleotides, the CDR3 is TGCGCCAGCAGCATCCGACAGGGGTGGAACACTGAAGCTTTCTTT.

The chain carries TRBV30 and TRBJ1-4; the D gene is possibly TRBD1 (6 bases). V lost 3 bases and J 3 bases, leaving 11 bases between the germline ends. Germline V gene lookup returns CDR1 GTSNPN and CDR2 SVGIG (reference sequence). This CDR3 comprises 14 residues. The CDR3 loop is CAWRRGQPNEKLFF. In nucleotides, the CDR3 is TGTGCCTGGAGACGAGGACAGCCTAATGAAAAACTGTTTTTT.

The chain joins TRBV5-1 to TRBJ1-4; maybe TRBD1 (5 bases). V lost 4 bases and J lost 3, with 10 bases in between. Germline V lookup: CDR1 SGHRS, CDR2 YFSETQ. CDR3 length: 14 residues. This CDR3 reads CASSGGNSNEKLFF. CDR3 sequence (DNA): TGCGCCAGCAGCGGGGGGAACTCTAATGAAAAACTGTTTTTT.